The T cell receptor (beta chain) under discussion was sequenced for a study of T cell responses to AZD1222 COVID-19 vaccine. TCRdb's copy holds only in-frame clones and misses some; the assay was immunoSEQ multiplex PCR. The table has more than 95,000 clones, more than 85% seen once. General observations from the study: Dominant at 160-218 and 743-854, vaccine-associated CD4 TCRs also spanned spike.

The V end was cut by 4 bases, the J end by 6 bases, with 13 bases between. There are 15 residues in the CDR3. Germline V gene lookup returns CDR1 MDHEN and CDR2 SYDVKM. In regard to this clone: Its antigen is unidentified.

The TCR was taken from an adult in good health. The material sequenced was peripheral blood, taken on day 0 of AZD1222 vaccination. The chain couples TRBV28 to TRBJ1-6; perhaps TRBD1 as D (5 bases). The DNA for the CDR3 is TGTGCCAGCAGTTCCTCCGGACACTTTAATTCACCCCTCCACTTT. This gives the protein CASSSSGHFNSPLHF. The variable domain in full, completed from reference TRBV28 and TRBJ1-6, reads DVKVTQSSRYLVKRTGEKVFLECVQDMDHENMFWYRQDPGLGLRLIYFSYDVKMKEKGDIPEGYSVSREKKERFSLILESASTNQTSMYLCASSSSGHFNSPLHFGNGTRLTVT.